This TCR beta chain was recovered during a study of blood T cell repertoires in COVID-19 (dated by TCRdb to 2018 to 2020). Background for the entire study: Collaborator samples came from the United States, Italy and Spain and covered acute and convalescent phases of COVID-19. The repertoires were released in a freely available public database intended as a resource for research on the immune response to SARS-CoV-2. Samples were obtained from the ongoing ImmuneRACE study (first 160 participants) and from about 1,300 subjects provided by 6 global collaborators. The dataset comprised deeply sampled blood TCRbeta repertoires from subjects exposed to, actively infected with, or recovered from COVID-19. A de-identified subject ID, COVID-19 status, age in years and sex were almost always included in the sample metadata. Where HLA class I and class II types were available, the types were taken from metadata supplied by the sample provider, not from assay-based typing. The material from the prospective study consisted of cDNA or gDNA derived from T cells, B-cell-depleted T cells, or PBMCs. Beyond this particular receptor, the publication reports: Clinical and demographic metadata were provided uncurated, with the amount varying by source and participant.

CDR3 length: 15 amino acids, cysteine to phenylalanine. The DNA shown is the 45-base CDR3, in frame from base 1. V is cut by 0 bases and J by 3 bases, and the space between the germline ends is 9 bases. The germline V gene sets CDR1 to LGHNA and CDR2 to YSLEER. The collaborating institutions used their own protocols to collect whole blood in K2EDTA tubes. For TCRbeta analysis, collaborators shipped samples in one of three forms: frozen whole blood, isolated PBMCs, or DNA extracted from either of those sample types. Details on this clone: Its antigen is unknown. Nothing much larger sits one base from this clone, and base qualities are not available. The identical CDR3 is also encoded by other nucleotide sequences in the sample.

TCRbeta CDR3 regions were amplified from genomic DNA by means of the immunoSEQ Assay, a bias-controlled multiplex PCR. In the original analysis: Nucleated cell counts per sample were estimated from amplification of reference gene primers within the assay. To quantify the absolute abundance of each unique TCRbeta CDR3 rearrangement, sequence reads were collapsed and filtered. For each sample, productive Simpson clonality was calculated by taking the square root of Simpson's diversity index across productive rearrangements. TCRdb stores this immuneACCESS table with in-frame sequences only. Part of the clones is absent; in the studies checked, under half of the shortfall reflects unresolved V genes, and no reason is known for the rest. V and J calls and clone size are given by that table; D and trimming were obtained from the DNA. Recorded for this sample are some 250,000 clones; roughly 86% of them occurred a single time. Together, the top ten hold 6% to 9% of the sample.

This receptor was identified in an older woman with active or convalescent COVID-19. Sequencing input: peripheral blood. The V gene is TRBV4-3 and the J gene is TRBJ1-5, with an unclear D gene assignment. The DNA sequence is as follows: TGCGCCAGCAGCCAAGATCGAGGGATCAATCAGCCCCAGCATTTT. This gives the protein CASSQDRGINQPQHF.